This T cell receptor (beta chain) was obtained from a study of cytomegalovirus exposure and HLA in healthy donors. Donors were drawn from the approximately 120-subject validation cohort, separate from the roughly 700-subject first cohort. The study's findings and limits: The study recorded 150 to 200 TCR beta chains that were cytomegalovirus-associated. Most observed TCR sequences were rare, whereas some public TCRs were detected in many donors.

The CDR3 extends over 13 amino acids. Germline CDR1 reads LNHNV; CDR2 reads YYDKDF (reference sequence). The junction had 7 bases not matched to a gene; V was cut back by 7 bases and J by 7 bases. As concerns this clone: No antigen is known for it.

Assay: immunoSEQ multiplex PCR; the TCRdb copy retains only in-frame clones and omits some. The sample carries more than 55,000 clones, 75% to 95% recorded once. Source material: PBMCs. This receptor was taken from a man younger than 35 in good health and CMV-seronegative. This chain joins TRBV15 and TRBJ2-1; 7 bases agree with TRBD2. The CDR3 is CATMTSSSNEQFF. DNA of the CDR3: TGTGCCACCATGACTAGCAGCTCAAATGAGCAGTTCTTC. Complete variable domain (other parts from reference TRBV15 and TRBJ2-1): DAMVIQNPRYQVTQFGKPVTLSCSQTLNHNVMYWYQQKSSQAPKLLFHYYDKDFNNEADTPDNFQSRRPNTSFCFLDIRSPGLGDTAMYLCATMTSSSNEQFFGPGTRLTVL.